This T cell receptor (beta chain) was recovered during a study of T cell responses to AZD1222 COVID-19 vaccine. V lost 1 base to trimming and J lost 2 bases, with 12 bases between them. This CDR3 comprises 16 residues. CDR1 SNHLY and CDR2 FYNNEI come from the germline V gene. Repertoires were generated with immunoSEQ multiplex PCR, while TCRdb's copy carries only in-frame clones and drops some. The table records approximately 50,000 clones, about three quarters of them present only once. The starting material was peripheral blood, obtained on day 0 of AZD1222 vaccination. The receptor comes from an adult in good health. The rearrangement uses TRBV2 and TRBJ1-5, with D hard to call. CDR3 sequence (DNA): TGTGCCAGCAGTGAAGGGCAAGCTTCGGGCAATCAGCCCCAGCATTTT. Translated, it gives CASSEGQASGNQPQHF.